Shown below are 23 T cell receptor beta chains from a single sample sequenced in a study of blood T cells in healthy people across ages. Together with a sample-barcoded 5' primer, a J-beta primer mix was included in a second PCR lasting roughly 7 to 11 cycles. Via MiXCR, TCRdb re-called the 5' RACE reads, giving one row per CDR3 protein. This sample yields about 780,000 distinct CDR3 sequences, of which about 45% are seen a single time; around a sixth belongs to the top ten. Source material: blood. These TCRs come from an older man in good health.

CDR3 coding DNA: TGTGCCAGCACCAGGACTAGCGGGGCCTCTAGCTCCTACGAGCAGTACTTC. Translated, it gives CASTRTSGASSSYEQYF. The J gene is TRBJ2-7, the V gene TRBV6-2 or TRBV6-3; 12 nucleotides align to TRBD2. CDR1 MNHEY and CDR2 SVGEGT come from the germline V gene. CDR3 length: 17 amino acids. Losses at the gene ends were 7 bases for V and 0 bases for J; bases not matched to a gene: 10.

The rearrangement uses TRBV7-2 and TRBJ2-1; the match to TRBD2 covers 7 bases. Per germline, CDR1 SGHTA and CDR2 FQGNSA. V lost 3 bases and J lost 4; bases outside the gene matches: 6. This CDR3 has 15 residues. CDR3 coding DNA: TGTGCCAGCAGCTTGGTAAACGGGGGGTACAATGAGCAGTTCTTC. It codes for CASSLVNGGYNEQFF.

Concerning this clonotype itself: This may arise from a read error, as a much more abundant clone is one base away. The genes are TRBV6-5 and TRBJ2-5, with TRBD1 matching over 7 bases. Per germline, CDR1 MNHEY and CDR2 SVGAGI. V was pared by 6 bases and J by 2 bases, with 9 bases of the junction left unmatched. This CDR3 is 15 amino acids long. The CDR3 DNA reads as TGTGCCAGCAGATCGGGACAGCGATATCAAGAGACCCAGTACTTC. It is translated as CASRSGQRYQETQYF.

This clonotype was counted a few times. The chain joins TRBV15 to TRBJ2-7; D is perhaps TRBD1 (6 bases). V was shortened by 0 bases and J by 1 base, with 13 bases between the two germline ends. This CDR3 is 16 amino acids long. CDR1 is LNHNV and CDR2 is YYDKDF in the germline V gene (reference sequence). CDR3 DNA: TGTGCCACCAGCAGAGAACAGGGTTATAATTCCTACGAGCAGTACTTC. Its protein product is CATSREQGYNSYEQYF.

This clonotype has a handful of counts. The chain uses TRBV10-2 and TRBJ2-1; D gene ambiguous. Germline V CDR1 and CDR2: WSHSY, SAAADI. The CDR3 has 11 amino acids. Trimming pared 3 bases from V and 10 bases from J, leaving 7 bases between. The CDR3 here is CASSDPSEQFF. In nucleotides, the CDR3 is TGCGCCAGCAGTGATCCGAGCGAGCAGTTCTTC.

This clonotype was seen a handful of times. At one boundary the junction diverges from the germline segment, which might be a read error. The chain carries TRBV11-2 and TRBJ2-3; D is uncertain. CDR1 is SGHAT, CDR2 FQNNGV, per germline. The CDR3 is 14 amino acids. As DNA, the CDR3 is TGCGCCAGCAGCCCGCTGGGGAGCACAGATACGCAGTATTTT. Translated: CASSPLGSTDTQYF.

This chain connects TRBV6-6 to TRBJ2-1; no firm D call. Germline V CDR1 and CDR2: MNHNY, SVGAGI (reference sequence). The CDR3 runs 14 residues. The V gene lost 0 bases and the J gene lost 8 bases, with 11 bases spanning the gap. The CDR3 DNA reads TGTGCCAGCAGTTACTCAAGACTGGGCGATGAGCAGTTCTTC. Protein: CASSYSRLGDEQFF.

This chain uses TRBV29-1 with TRBJ1-5; the match to TRBD1 covers 8 bases. The germline gives CDR1 SQVTM, CDR2 ANQGSEA. V was pared by 7 bases and J by 1 base, with 3 bases of the junction left unmatched. CDR3 size: 13 residues. The CDR3 loop is CSAGQGSNQPQHF. In DNA, the CDR3 is TGCAGCGCCGGACAGGGAAGCAATCAGCCCCAGCATTTT.

The genes are TRBV7-3 and TRBJ1-5; tentative D call: TRBD1 (6 bases). V gave up 5 bases and J gave up 0 bases, with 14 bases separating them. The CDR3 is 16 amino acids. Germline V gene lookup returns CDR1 SGHTA and CDR2 FQGTGA. The CDR3 reads CASSQFDRHSNQPQHF. The CDR3 DNA is TGTGCCAGCAGCCAGTTCGACAGGCATAGCAATCAGCCCCAGCATTTT.

The chain employs TRBV6-5 and TRBJ2-1; possible D gene TRBD2, 5 bases. V was trimmed by 2 bases and J by 6 bases, leaving 20 bases between them. This CDR3 has 17 amino acids. Germline CDR1 is MNHEY and CDR2 is SVGAGI. The CDR3 nucleotides read TGTGCCAGCAGTTACAGGACTTTCGGGAATACCTGCAATGAGCAGTTCTTC. Its translation: CASSYRTFGNTCNEQFF.

Comments on this clonotype: Given a much more abundant clone one base away, this may be a read error. In DNA, the CDR3 is TGTGCCAGCAGCAACGGACTAGCGGGACGCGAGCAGTTCTTC. Translating it yields CASSNGLAGREQFF. This chain joins TRBV7-2 and TRBJ2-1; TRBD2 agrees at 12 bases. The CDR3 totals 14 residues. V lost 5 bases, J lost 10 bases, and 6 bases stayed unmatched. CDR1 is SGHTA and CDR2 is FQGNSA in the germline V gene.

The rearrangement joins TRBV20-1 to TRBJ1-6; TRBD1 aligns across 7 bases. J gave up 5 bases and V 1 base, and 5 bases lay outside the gene matches. CDR1 DFQATT and CDR2 SNEGSKA come from the germline V gene (reference sequence). The length of the CDR3 is 15 residues. The CDR3 here is CSARANRGNNSPLHF. The CDR3 DNA follows: TGCAGTGCTAGAGCCAACAGGGGAAATAATTCACCCCTCCACTTT.

The CDR3 sequence is CASSWGQGEAFF. CDR3 DNA sequence: TGTGCCAGCAGTTGGGGGCAGGGAGAAGCTTTCTTT. This chain links TRBV7-9 with TRBJ1-1; tentative D call: TRBD1 (6 bases). Between the trimmed V and J ends, which lost 6 bases and 8 bases, there was a span of 13 bases. This CDR3 has 12 residues. Germline CDR1 reads SEHNR; CDR2 reads FQNEAQ (reference sequence). The whole variable domain, remainder taken from reference TRBV7-9 and TRBJ1-1, is DTGVSQNPRHKITKRGQNVTFRCDPISEHNRLYWYRQTLGQGPEFLTYFQNEAQLEKSRLLSDRFSAERPKGSFSTLEIQRTEQGDSAMYLCASSWGQGEAFFGQGTRLTVV.

The gene calls are TRBV2 and TRBJ2-3; 8 bases are shared with TRBD1. This CDR3 has 15 amino acids. Trimming cost V 3 bases and J 6 bases; bases outside gene matches: 8. CDR1 SNHLY and CDR2 FYNNEI come from the germline V gene. The CDR3, as DNA: TGTGCCAGCAGTGAGGACTGGACAGGGTCGGATACGCAGTATTTT. Translated, it gives CASSEDWTGSDTQYF.

J is TRBJ2-1 and V is TRBV5-1; TRBD1 agrees at 9 bases. Germline V gene data show CDR1 as SGHRS and CDR2 as YFSETQ. Germline trimming cut 4 bases from V and 4 bases from J; bases unmatched to any gene: 9. The CDR3 spans 16 residues. The chain's CDR3 is CASSTLPGTGYNEQFF. Here the CDR3 DNA reads TGCGCCAGCAGCACCCTTCCCGGGACAGGGTACAATGAGCAGTTCTTC.

This clonotype was counted many times. This chain uses TRBV7-2 with TRBJ2-3; 12 bases match TRBD2. The V gene end was trimmed by 7 bases and the J gene end by 0 bases; junction bases not matched to a gene: 2. The CDR3 runs to 15 residues. Germline CDR1 SGHTA, CDR2 FQGNSA. CDR3 DNA sequence: TGTGCCAGCATCCTAGCGGGAGGGAGCACAGATACGCAGTATTTT. It specifies CASILAGGSTDTQYF. The full variable domain, completed using reference TRBV7-2 and TRBJ2-3, is GAGVSQSPSNKVTEKGKDVELRCDPISGHTALYWYRQSLGQGLEFLIYFQGNSAPDKSGLPSDRFSAERTGGSVSTLTIQRTQQEDSAVYLCASILAGGSTDTQYFGPGTRLTVL.

Here the CDR3 reads CASSLGLNAGRQETQYF. DNA for the CDR3: TGTGCCAGCAGCTTAGGTCTCAATGCGGGCAGACAAGAGACCCAGTACTTC. V usage is TRBV7-2 and J usage is TRBJ2-5, with D perhaps matching TRBD2 (5 bases). The CDR3 is 17 amino acids. V shed 1 base and J shed 2 bases, with 17 bases lying between them. The germline gives CDR1 SGHTA, CDR2 FQGNSA.

J is TRBJ2-5 and V is TRBV10-3; D possibly matches TRBD1 or TRBD2 (5 bases each). Trimming shortened V by 0 bases and J by 0 bases, and 14 bases separated the two germline ends. The CDR3 covers 17 residues. Looked up from germline, CDR1 is ENHRY and CDR2 is SYGVKD. The CDR3 loop is CAISESTGTDNQETQYF. CDR3 DNA sequence: TGTGCCATCAGTGAGTCGACTGGGACCGACAACCAAGAGACCCAGTACTTC.

Notes on this clonotype: Possible read error: a much larger clone is one base away. The chain joins TRBV28 to TRBJ2-2; D may be TRBD2 (5 bases). Germline CDR1 reads MDHEN; CDR2 reads SYDVKM. The CDR3 length is 14 residues. Trimming removed 3 bases from V and 4 bases from J, with 9 bases in between. CDR3 in DNA: TGTGCCAGCAGTTTGCGGGTAGTCACCGGGGAGCTGTTTTTT. Translating it yields CASSLRVVTGELFF.

The gene calls are TRBV7-9 and TRBJ2-3, with 8 nucleotides matching TRBD2. Looked up from germline, CDR1 is SEHNR and CDR2 is FQNEAQ (reference sequence). J was trimmed by 0 bases and V by 4 bases; bases with no gene match: 12. The CDR3 runs to 18 residues. CDR3 protein: CASSSPGVASGSTDTQYF. DNA of the CDR3: TGTGCCAGCAGCTCTCCTGGGGTGGCTAGCGGGAGCACAGATACGCAGTATTTT.

The genes are TRBV15 and TRBJ2-5; the D is unclear. The CDR3 is 14 amino acids. Germline loops: CDR1 LNHNV, CDR2 YYDKDF (reference sequence). V lost 3 bases and J 3 bases, leaving 11 bases between the germline ends. The CDR3 spells CATSRGGSKETQYF. CDR3 nucleotide sequence: TGTGCCACCAGCAGGGGTGGGTCGAAAGAGACCCAGTACTTC.

The chain uses TRBV29-1 and TRBJ2-7; TRBD1 aligns across 7 bases. The CDR3 is 14 residues long. The V segment lost 4 bases and the J segment 2 bases; nucleotides outside the gene matches: 8. CDR1 is SQVTM, CDR2 ANQGSEA, per germline. CDR3 coding DNA: TGCAGCGTTGGAGGACAGGCTAACCCCTACGAGCAGTACTTC. Translated, it gives CSVGGQANPYEQYF.

This clonotype was detected a few times. This chain links TRBV7-9 with TRBJ1-6; D gene unclear. V was trimmed by 5 bases and J by 13 bases, leaving 15 bases between them. The CDR3 extends over 13 amino acids. Looked up from germline, CDR1 is SEHNR and CDR2 is FQNEAQ (reference sequence). The CDR3 bases are TGTGCCAGCAGCCCACGAAGCTGGTCTCCCCTCCACTTT. Translation gives CASSPRSWSPLHF.